This TCR beta chain was recorded in a study of OX40 agonist ivuxolimab in advanced cancers. The wider study: Dose-escalation patients were diagnosed with hepatocellular carcinoma, melanoma, renal cell cancer or head and neck cancer. The group had a mean age of 60 years, ranged from about 23 to 79, and was 82.7% male.

Germline loops: CDR1 LNHDA, CDR2 SQIVND (reference sequence). The CDR3 is made up of 13 amino acids. Trimming shortened V by 9 bases and J by 1 base, and 11 bases separated the two germline ends. TCRdb's copy holds only in-frame clones and misses some; the assay was immunoSEQ multiplex PCR. The data contain about 48,000 clones, 75% to 85% of them singletons. The sample consisted of CD4+ or CD8+ T cells sorted from blood, taken in a trial of the OX40 agonist ivuxolimab. The receptor was isolated from an adult with an advanced solid tumor such as melanoma, head and neck, liver or kidney cancer. The genes are TRBV19 and TRBJ2-3, with D perhaps matching TRBD2 (7 bases). Here the CDR3 reads CASTGRGTDTQYF. CDR3 nucleotides: TGTGCCAGCACAGGGAGGGGCACAGATACGCAGTATTTT.